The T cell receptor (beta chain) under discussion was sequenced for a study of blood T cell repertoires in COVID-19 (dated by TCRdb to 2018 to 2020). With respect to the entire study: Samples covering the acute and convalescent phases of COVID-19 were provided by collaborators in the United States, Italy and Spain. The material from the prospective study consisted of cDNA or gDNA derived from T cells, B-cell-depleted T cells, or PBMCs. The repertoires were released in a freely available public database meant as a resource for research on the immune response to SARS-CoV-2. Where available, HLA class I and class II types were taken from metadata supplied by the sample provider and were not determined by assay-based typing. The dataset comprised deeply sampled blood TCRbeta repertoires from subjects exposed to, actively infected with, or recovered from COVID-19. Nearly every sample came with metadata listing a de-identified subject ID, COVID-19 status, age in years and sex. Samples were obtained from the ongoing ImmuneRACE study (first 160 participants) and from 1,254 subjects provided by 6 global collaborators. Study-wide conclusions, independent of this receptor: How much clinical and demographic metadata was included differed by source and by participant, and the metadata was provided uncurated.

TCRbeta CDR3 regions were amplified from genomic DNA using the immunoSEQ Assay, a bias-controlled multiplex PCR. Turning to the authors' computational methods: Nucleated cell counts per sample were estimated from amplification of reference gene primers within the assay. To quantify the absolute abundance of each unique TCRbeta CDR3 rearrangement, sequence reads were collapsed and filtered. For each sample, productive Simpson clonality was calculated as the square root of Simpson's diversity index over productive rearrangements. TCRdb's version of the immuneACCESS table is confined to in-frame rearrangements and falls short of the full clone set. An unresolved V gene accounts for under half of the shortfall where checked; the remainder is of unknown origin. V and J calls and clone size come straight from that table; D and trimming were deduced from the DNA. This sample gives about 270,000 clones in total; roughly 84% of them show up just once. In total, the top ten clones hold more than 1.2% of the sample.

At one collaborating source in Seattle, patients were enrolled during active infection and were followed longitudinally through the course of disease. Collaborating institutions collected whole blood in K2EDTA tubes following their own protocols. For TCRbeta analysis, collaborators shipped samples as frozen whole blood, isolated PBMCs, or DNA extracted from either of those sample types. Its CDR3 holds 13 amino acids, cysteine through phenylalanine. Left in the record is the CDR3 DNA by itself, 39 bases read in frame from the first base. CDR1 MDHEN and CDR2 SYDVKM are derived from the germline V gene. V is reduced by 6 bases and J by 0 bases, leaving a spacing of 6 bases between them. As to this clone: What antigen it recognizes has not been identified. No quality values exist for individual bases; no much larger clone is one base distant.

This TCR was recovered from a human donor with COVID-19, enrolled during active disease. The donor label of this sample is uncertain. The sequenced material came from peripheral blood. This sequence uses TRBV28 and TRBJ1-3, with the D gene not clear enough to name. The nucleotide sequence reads TGTGCCAGCAGACAAAGCTCTGGAAACACCATATATTTT. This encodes CASRQSSGNTIYF.